This is a list of T cell receptor beta chains from one sample in a study of T cell responses to AZD1222 COVID-19 vaccine. This table comes from immunoSEQ multiplex PCR, and its TCRdb copy is limited to in-frame clones, with some not included. The sample contains about 79,000 clones, approximately 83% of which appear only once. The material was peripheral blood, obtained 28 days after the second AZD1222 dose. The receptors originated from an adult who received the AZD1222 COVID-19 vaccine. Each CDR3 is given with its conserved first and last residue. The D gene is left open where the match is weak. The listing skips clone size in some rows; elsewhere it reads once, few, many or a size class.

TRBV30,-,-,TRBJ1-2,13,CAWSAQGPYGYTF,TGTGCCTGGAGTGCCCAGGGGCCTTATGGCTACACCTTC
TRBV12-3/TRBV12-4,TRBD1,-,TRBJ1-2,12,CASTDRVVGYTF,TGTGCCAGCACGGACAGGGTCGTTGGCTACACCTTC
TRBV7-2,TRBD1,-,TRBJ1-2,15,CASSSGTGPGYGYTF,TGTGCCAGCAGCTCCGGGACAGGGCCTGGCTATGGCTACACCTTC
TRBV27,TRBD1,-,TRBJ1-1,18,CASSFVSKGTGLLRPAFF,TGTGCCAGCAGTTTTGTTAGTAAAGGGACAGGGCTCCTGCGGCCAGCTTTCTTT
TRBV27,-,-,TRBJ1-1,13,CASSLAENTEAFF,TGTGCCAGCAGTTTGGCCGAGAACACTGAAGCTTTCTTT
TRBV4-1,TRBD2,once,TRBJ2-1,15,CASSHLGGPYNEQFF,TGCGCCAGCAGCCATTTGGGAGGGCCCTACAATGAGCAGTTCTTC
TRBV6-2/TRBV6-3,TRBD2,-,TRBJ2-1,16,CASSLAYRGGTNEQFF,TGTGCCAGCAGTCTCGCGTACCGCGGGGGGACCAATGAGCAGTTCTTC
TRBV9,-,-,TRBJ2-1,15,CASSRGDRRFDEQFF,TGTGCCAGCAGCCGCGGAGACAGAAGATTCGATGAGCAGTTCTTC
TRBV4-3,-,-,TRBJ1-2,15,CASSQGEQVNYGYTF,TGCGCCAGCAGCCAAGGAGAACAGGTTAACTATGGCTACACCTTC
TRBV10-3,-,-,TRBJ1-1,15,CAISEKTEMNTEAFF,TGTGCCATCAGTGAAAAGACAGAAATGAACACTGAAGCTTTCTTT
TRBV30,TRBD1,-,TRBJ1-2,16,CAWSLTGTGDGGSYTF,TGTGCCTGGAGTTTAACCGGGACAGGGGACGGTGGTAGCTACACCTTC
TRBV14,-,-,TRBJ1-1,14,CASSPRTANTEAFF,TGTGCCAGCAGCCCCCGGACGGCGAACACTGAAGCTTTCTTT
TRBV6-5,-,-,TRBJ2-2,14,CASSYETNTGELFF,TGTGCCAGCAGTTACGAGACGAACACCGGGGAGCTGTTTTTT
TRBV18,-,-,TRBJ2-1,15,CASSRTESSYNEQFF,TGTGCCAGCTCACGTACAGAGAGCTCCTACAATGAGCAGTTCTTC
TRBV30,-,-,TRBJ1-1,13,CAWSVRVNTEAFF,TGTGCCTGGAGTGTACGGGTGAACACTGAAGCTTTCTTT
TRBV25-1,TRBD1,-,TRBJ2-7,15,CASSEQGVGSYEQYF,TGTGCCAGCAGTGAACAGGGGGTAGGGTCCTACGAGCAGTACTTC
TRBV4-1,-,-,TRBJ1-4,16,CASSQVVAAANEKLFF,TGCGCCAGCAGCCAAGTAGTAGCGGCGGCTAATGAAAAACTGTTTTTT
TRBV11-1,-,-,TRBJ2-7,13,CASSFTGSYEQYF,TGTGCCAGCAGCTTTACAGGTAGCTACGAGCAGTACTTC
TRBV9,-,once,TRBJ2-7,14,CASSPTGLFYEQYF,TGTGCCAGCAGCCCAACAGGACTTTTCTACGAGCAGTACTTC
TRBV28,TRBD2,-,TRBJ2-1,15,CASSFALAGTHEQFF,TGTGCCAGCAGTTTTGCACTAGCGGGGACCCATGAGCAGTTCTTC
TRBV7-6,TRBD1,-,TRBJ2-7,16,CASSAGLPGQHYEQYF,TGTGCCAGCAGCGCTGGGCTACCGGGACAGCACTACGAGCAGTACTTC
TRBV28,TRBD1,once,TRBJ1-3,15,CASGRSRGTGNTIYF,TGTGCCAGCGGGAGATCCAGGGGGACCGGAAACACCATATATTTT
TRBV10-3,TRBD2,-,TRBJ2-2,16,CAIQRERLGNTGELFF,TGTGCCATTCAGCGGGAGCGACTGGGGAACACCGGGGAGCTGTTTTTT
TRBV19,-,-,TRBJ1-4,15,CASSPRQSTNEKLFF,TGTGCCAGTAGTCCCCGACAGTCAACTAATGAAAAACTGTTTTTT
TRBV28,-,-,TRBJ2-1,14,CATLTWTAYNEQFF,TGTGCCACCCTTACCTGGACAGCTTACAATGAGCAGTTCTTC
TRBV30,-,-,TRBJ2-3,14,CAWSPGRSTDTQYF,TGTGCCTGGAGTCCGGGGCGGAGCACAGATACGCAGTATTTT
TRBV6-2/TRBV6-3,-,-,TRBJ2-2,17,CASSYFGTRVATGELFF,TGTGCCAGCAGTTACTTCGGAACCCGTGTGGCCACCGGGGAGCTGTTTTTT
TRBV29-1,-,-,TRBJ2-3,17,CSVKSDRWVESTDTQYF,TGCAGCGTTAAGTCGGACAGATGGGTCGAGAGTACAGATACGCAGTATTTT
TRBV3-1/TRBV3-2,-,once,TRBJ1-2,15,CASSQDRSRGYGYTF,TGTGCCAGCAGCCAAGATCGGAGTCGGGGTTATGGCTACACCTTC
TRBV29-1,-,-,TRBJ2-7,11,CSVGGAGEQYF,TGCAGCGTTGGGGGGGCCGGCGAGCAGTACTTC
TRBV5-6,TRBD2,-,TRBJ2-7,16,CASSLVETSGSYEQYF,TGTGCCAGCAGCTTGGTTGAGACTAGCGGCTCCTACGAGCAGTACTTC
TRBV7-2,-,few,TRBJ1-6,15,CASSLGRVYNSPLHF,TGTGCCAGCAGCTTAGGCAGGGTTTATAATTCACCCCTCCACTTT
TRBV28,-,-,TRBJ2-5,13,CASSLVGRETQYF,TGTGCCAGCAGTTTAGTGGGAAGGGAGACCCAGTACTTC
TRBV28,TRBD1,few,TRBJ1-3,19,CASRPTGTGWGSSGNTIYF,TGTGCCAGCAGGCCAACCGGGACAGGGTGGGGTTCCTCTGGAAACACCATATATTTT
TRBV6-2/TRBV6-3,TRBD1,-,TRBJ2-6,18,CASSGWGQGAAGANVLTF,TGTGCCAGCAGTGGTTGGGGACAGGGGGCGGCTGGGGCCAACGTCCTGACTTTC
TRBV2,-,-,TRBJ1-3,12,CASSSWGDTIYF,TGTGCCAGCAGCTCCTGGGGGGACACCATATATTTT
TRBV29-1,-,-,TRBJ1-5,13,CSVEVTRGQPQHF,TGCAGCGTTGAAGTAACAAGGGGTCAGCCCCAGCATTTT
TRBV5-4,TRBD2,-,TRBJ2-7,15,CASSLGLAEAYEQYF,TGTGCCAGCAGCTTAGGACTAGCGGAGGCCTACGAGCAGTACTTC
TRBV5-1,-,-,TRBJ2-2,12,CASSPPNPELFF,TGCGCCAGCAGCCCCCCGAACCCCGAGCTGTTTTTT
TRBV28,TRBD1,-,TRBJ1-2,15,CASSTPTGGNYGYTF,TGTGCCAGCAGTACACCGACAGGGGGCAACTATGGCTACACCTTC
TRBV29-1,-,-,TRBJ2-7,11,CSVEEDYEQYF,TGCAGCGTTGAAGAAGACTACGAGCAGTACTTC
TRBV28,-,-,TRBJ1-6,13,CASKEGYNSPLHF,TGTGCCAGCAAGGAGGGCTATAATTCACCCCTCCACTTT
TRBV7-2,-,-,TRBJ1-6,14,CASSLVDYNSPLHF,TGTGCCAGCAGCTTAGTGGACTATAATTCACCCCTCCACTTT
TRBV2,-,-,TRBJ2-3,15,CASFGAELSTDTQYF,TGTGCCAGCTTCGGGGCTGAGCTGAGCACAGATACGCAGTATTTT
TRBV12-3/TRBV12-4,-,-,TRBJ2-7,12,CASTRTEYEQYF,TGTGCCAGCACCCGAACCGAATACGAGCAGTACTTC
TRBV12-3/TRBV12-4,TRBD2,-,TRBJ2-7,11,CASTAGGEQYF,TGTGCCAGCACCGCGGGGGGCGAGCAGTACTTC
TRBV12-3/TRBV12-4,-,-,TRBJ1-1,13,CASSLEENTEAFF,TGTGCCAGCAGTTTAGAAGAAAACACTGAAGCTTTCTTT
TRBV20-1,-,-,TRBJ1-2,11,CSARPIYGYTF,TGCAGTGCCCGACCAATCTATGGCTACACCTTC
TRBV5-1,-,-,TRBJ2-5,15,CASSLQLAIEETQYF,TGCGCCAGCAGCTTGCAACTAGCAATAGAAGAGACCCAGTACTTC
TRBV3-1/TRBV3-2,-,-,TRBJ1-3,12,CASSQDPGHIYF,TGTGCCAGCAGCCAAGATCCAGGGCATATATATTTT
TRBV28,TRBD1,-,TRBJ2-1,15,CASSGTARRYNEQFF,TGTGCCAGCTCCGGGACAGCGAGGAGATACAATGAGCAGTTCTTC
TRBV19,-,-,TRBJ1-2,13,CASSITLGNGYTF,TGTGCCAGTAGTATAACGTTGGGAAACGGCTACACCTTC
TRBV4-2,-,-,TRBJ2-1,14,CASNVASTAGEQFF,TGTGCCAGCAATGTCGCATCAACCGCGGGTGAGCAGTTCTTC
TRBV5-4,TRBD1,-,TRBJ1-1,15,CASSRGQPHNTEAFF,TGTGCCAGCAGCCGGGGACAGCCACACAACACTGAAGCTTTCTTT
TRBV30,-,-,TRBJ2-7,13,CAWSSERPYEQYF,TGTGCCTGGAGTTCGGAGCGACCCTACGAGCAGTACTTC
TRBV6-2/TRBV6-3,-,-,TRBJ2-7,12,CASSYAFYEQYF,TGTGCCAGCAGTTACGCGTTTTACGAGCAGTACTTC
TRBV6-2/TRBV6-3,-,-,TRBJ1-5,19,CASSYYAGGPGFSNQPQHF,TGTGCCAGCAGTTATTACGCCGGCGGCCCGGGTTTTAGCAATCAGCCCCAGCATTTT
TRBV5-1,-,-,TRBJ2-7,15,CASSLGQVFSYEQYF,TGCGCCAGCAGCTTGGGGCAGGTGTTCTCCTACGAGCAGTACTTC
TRBV29-1,TRBD2,-,TRBJ2-3,14,CSSDGGLATDTQYF,TGCAGCTCCGACGGTGGACTAGCAACAGATACGCAGTATTTT
TRBV9,-,-,TRBJ2-3,15,CASSVARSSTDTQYF,TGTGCCAGCAGCGTAGCTCGGTCTAGCACAGATACGCAGTATTTT